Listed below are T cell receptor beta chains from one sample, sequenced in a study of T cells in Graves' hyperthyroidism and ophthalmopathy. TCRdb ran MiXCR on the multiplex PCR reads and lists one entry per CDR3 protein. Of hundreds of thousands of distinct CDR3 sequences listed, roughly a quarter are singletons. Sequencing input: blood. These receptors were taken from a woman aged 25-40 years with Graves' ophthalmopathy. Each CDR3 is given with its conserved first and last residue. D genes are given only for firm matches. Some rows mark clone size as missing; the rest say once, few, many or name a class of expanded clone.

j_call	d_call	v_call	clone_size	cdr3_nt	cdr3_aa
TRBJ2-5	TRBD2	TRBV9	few	TGTGCCAGCAGCGCGGGACTAGCAGGGGGGCGTCAAGAGACCCAGTACTTC	CASSAGLAGGRQETQYF
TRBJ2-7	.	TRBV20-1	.	TGCAGTGATTGTAAGGCAGAGAACTACGAGCAGTACTTC	CSDCKAENYEQYF
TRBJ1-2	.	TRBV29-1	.	TGCAGCGTTGAAGCAGGCCTTTGGGGCTACACCTTC	CSVEAGLWGYTF
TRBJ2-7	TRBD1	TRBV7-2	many	TGTGCCAGCAGCTTAATGGGACAGCTAACCTACGAGCAGTACTTC	CASSLMGQLTYEQYF
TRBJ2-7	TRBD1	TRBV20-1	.	TGCAGTGCTAAACAACCGGGACAGGGGGGTTACGAGCAGTACTTC	CSAKQPGQGGYEQYF
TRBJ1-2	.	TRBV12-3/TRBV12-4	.	TGTGCCAGCAGTTTAGATGAATCTAACTATGGCTACACCTTC	CASSLDESNYGYTF
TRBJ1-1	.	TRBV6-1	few	TGTGCCAGCAGTGAAGCGGCAGTAAACACTGAAGCTTTCTTT	CASSEAAVNTEAFF
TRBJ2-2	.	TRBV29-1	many	TGCAGCGCAACTCAGGCGAACACCGGGGAGCTGTTTTTT	CSATQANTGELFF
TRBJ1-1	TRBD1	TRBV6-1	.	TGTGCCAGCAGTGCGGACAGGGCGGACACTGAAGCTTTCTTT	CASSADRADTEAFF
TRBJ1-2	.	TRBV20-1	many	TGCAGTGTCAGAGACGGCACTAACTATGGCTACACCTTC	CSVRDGTNYGYTF
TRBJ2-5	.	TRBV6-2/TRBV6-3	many	TGTGCCAGCAGAACCCGCCAAGAGACCCAGTACTTC	CASRTRQETQYF